This TCR beta chain was obtained from a study of cytomegalovirus exposure and HLA in healthy donors. About the research overall: Within the Caucasian-associated ancestry cluster were 81% of the roughly 360 genotyped donors. Study-level findings and limits: In all likelihood, a cluster of highly shared sequence variants was a sequencing artifact. Sequencing depth across donors, presence/absence analyses assumed, was roughly uniform. In vitro data verified a few CMV-associated chains as specific for CMV antigens.

Germline CDR1 and CDR2: MGHDK and SYGVNS. The V and J ends lost 4 bases and 5 bases respectively, with 17 bases between them. This CDR3 has 16 amino acids. Of note for this clone: Its specificity is unknown.

This PCR relied on a set of 60 Vbeta primers and 13 Jbeta primers. The table came from immunoSEQ multiplex PCR; TCRdb's copy has only in-frame clones and leaves some out. The repertoire table contains 200,000 or so clones. The J gene is TRBJ2-2, the V gene TRBV25-1; tentative D call: TRBD2 (6 bases). Material: PBMCs. The TCR comes from a boy younger than 18 in good health and CMV-seronegative. CDR3 sequence (DNA): TGTGCCAGCAGTGGGGCGGGACTTTCCGGGACCGGGGAGCTGTTTTTT. Its protein is CASSGAGLSGTGELFF. Variable domain in full (rest from reference TRBV25-1 and TRBJ2-2): EADIYQTPRYLVIGTGKKITLECSQTMGHDKMYWYQQDPGMELHLIHYSYGVNSTEKGDLSSESTVSRIRTEHFPLTLESARPSHTSQYLCASSGAGLSGTGELFFGEGSRLTVL.